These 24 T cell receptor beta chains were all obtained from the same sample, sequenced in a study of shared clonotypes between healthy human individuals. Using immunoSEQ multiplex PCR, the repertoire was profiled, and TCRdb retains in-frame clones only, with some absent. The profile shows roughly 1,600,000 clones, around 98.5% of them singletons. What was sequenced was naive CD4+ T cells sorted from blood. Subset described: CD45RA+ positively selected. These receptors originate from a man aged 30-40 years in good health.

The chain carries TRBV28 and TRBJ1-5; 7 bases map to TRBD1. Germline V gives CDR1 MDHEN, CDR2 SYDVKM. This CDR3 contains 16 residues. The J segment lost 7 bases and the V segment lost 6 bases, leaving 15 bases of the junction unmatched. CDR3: CASSPERQGKRQPQHF. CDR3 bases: TGTGCCAGCAGCCCAGAACGACAGGGTAAACGCCAGCCCCAGCATTTT.

The CDR3 DNA reads as TGTGCCAGCAGTAACAGGGGCCTGAACACTGAAGCTTTCTTT. Protein: CASSNRGLNTEAFF. This rearrangement joins TRBV6-5 to TRBJ1-1, with TRBD1 identical over 7 bases. The CDR3 is 14 residues long. The V and J ends lost 5 bases and 0 bases, in that order; junction bases with no gene match: 3. Germline CDR1 MNHEY, CDR2 SVGAGI.

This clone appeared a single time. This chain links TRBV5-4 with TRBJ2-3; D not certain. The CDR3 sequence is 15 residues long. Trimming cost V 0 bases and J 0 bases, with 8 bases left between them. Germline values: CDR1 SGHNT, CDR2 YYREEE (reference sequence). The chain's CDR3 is CASSLAAGSTDTQYF. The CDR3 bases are TGTGCCAGCAGCTTGGCCGCAGGAAGCACAGATACGCAGTATTTT. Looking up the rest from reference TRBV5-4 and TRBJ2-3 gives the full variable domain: ETGVTQSPTHLIKTRGQQVTLRCSSQSGHNTVSWYQQALGQGPQFIFQYYREEENGRGNFPPRFSGLQFPNYSSELNVNALELDDSALYLCASSLAAGSTDTQYFGPGTRLTVL.

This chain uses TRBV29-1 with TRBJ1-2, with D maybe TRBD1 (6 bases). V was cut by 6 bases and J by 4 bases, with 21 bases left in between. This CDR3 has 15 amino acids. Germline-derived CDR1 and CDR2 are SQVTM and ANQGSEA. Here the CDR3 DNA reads TGCAGCGTCCCCGGTGGGGGGCCGGATCGCTATGGCTACACCTTC. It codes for CSVPGGGPDRYGYTF.

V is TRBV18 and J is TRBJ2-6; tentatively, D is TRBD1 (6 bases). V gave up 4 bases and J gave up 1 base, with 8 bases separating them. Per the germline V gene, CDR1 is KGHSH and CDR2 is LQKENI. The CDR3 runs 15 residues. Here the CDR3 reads CASSLDRSGANVLTF. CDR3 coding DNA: TGTGCCAGCTCACTGGACAGATCTGGGGCCAACGTCCTGACTTTC.

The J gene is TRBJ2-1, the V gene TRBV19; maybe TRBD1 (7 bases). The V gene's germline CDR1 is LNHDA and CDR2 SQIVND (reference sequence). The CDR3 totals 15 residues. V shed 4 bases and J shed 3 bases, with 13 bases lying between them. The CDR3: CASSTPGGLYNEQFF. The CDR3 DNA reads TGTGCCAGTAGTACCCCAGGGGGGCTCTACAATGAGCAGTTCTTC.

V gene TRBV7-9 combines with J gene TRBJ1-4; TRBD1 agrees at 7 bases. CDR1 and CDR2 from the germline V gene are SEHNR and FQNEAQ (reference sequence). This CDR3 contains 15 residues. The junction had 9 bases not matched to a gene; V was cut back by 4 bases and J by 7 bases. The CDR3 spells CASSSPRDSPEKLFF. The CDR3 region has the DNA TGTGCCAGCAGCTCTCCCCGGGACAGCCCTGAAAAACTGTTTTTT.

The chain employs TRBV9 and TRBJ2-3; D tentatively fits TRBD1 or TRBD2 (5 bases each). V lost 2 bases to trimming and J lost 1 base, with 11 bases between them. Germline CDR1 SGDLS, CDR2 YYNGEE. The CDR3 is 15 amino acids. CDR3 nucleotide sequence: TGTGCCAGCAGCGTCACCGGGACGGGCACAGATACGCAGTATTTT. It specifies CASSVTGTGTDTQYF.

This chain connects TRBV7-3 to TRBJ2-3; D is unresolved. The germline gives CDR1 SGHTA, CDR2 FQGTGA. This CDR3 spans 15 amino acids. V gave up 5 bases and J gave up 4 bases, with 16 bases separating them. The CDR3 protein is CASSTAGSLPDTQYF. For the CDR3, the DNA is TGTGCCAGCAGCACCGCCGGGTCCCTTCCAGATACGCAGTATTTT.

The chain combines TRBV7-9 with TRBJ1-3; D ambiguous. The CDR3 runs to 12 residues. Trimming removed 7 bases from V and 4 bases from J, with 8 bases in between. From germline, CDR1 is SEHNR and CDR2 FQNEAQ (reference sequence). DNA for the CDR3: TGTGCCAGCACTATCAGGGGAAACACCATATATTTT. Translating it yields CASTIRGNTIYF.

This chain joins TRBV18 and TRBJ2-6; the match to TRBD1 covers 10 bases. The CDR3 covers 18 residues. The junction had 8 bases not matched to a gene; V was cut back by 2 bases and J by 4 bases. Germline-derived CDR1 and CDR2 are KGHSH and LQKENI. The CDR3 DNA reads TGTGCCAGCTCACCAATTCCGGGACAGGGGTCAGGGGCCAACGTCCTGACTTTC. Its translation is CASSPIPGQGSGANVLTF.

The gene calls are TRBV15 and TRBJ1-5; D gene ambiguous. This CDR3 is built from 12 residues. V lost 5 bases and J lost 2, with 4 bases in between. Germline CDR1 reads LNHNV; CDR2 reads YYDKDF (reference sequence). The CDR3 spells CATSLRNQPQHF. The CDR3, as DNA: TGTGCCACCAGCCTGCGCAATCAGCCCCAGCATTTT.

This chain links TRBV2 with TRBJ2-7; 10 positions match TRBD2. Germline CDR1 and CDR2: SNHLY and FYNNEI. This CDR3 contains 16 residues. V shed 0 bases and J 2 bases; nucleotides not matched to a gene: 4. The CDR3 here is CASSEALLAGTYEQYF. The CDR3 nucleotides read TGTGCCAGCAGTGAAGCGTTACTAGCGGGAACCTACGAGCAGTACTTC.

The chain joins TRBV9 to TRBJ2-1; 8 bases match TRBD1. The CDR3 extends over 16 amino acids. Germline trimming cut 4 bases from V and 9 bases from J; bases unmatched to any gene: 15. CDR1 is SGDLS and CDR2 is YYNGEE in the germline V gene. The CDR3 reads CASSTSIWGQGAEQFF. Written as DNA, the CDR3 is TGTGCCAGCAGCACATCTATATGGGGGCAGGGGGCTGAGCAGTTCTTC.

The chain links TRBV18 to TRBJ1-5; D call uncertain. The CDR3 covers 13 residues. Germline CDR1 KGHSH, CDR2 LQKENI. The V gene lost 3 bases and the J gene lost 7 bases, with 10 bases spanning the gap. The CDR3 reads CASSPGPTQPQHF. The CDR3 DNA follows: TGTGCCAGCTCACCCGGGCCCACCCAGCCCCAGCATTTT. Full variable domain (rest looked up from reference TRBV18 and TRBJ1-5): NAGVMQNPRHLVRRRGQEARLRCSPMKGHSHVYWYRQLPEEGLKFMVYLQKENIIDESGMPKERFSAEFPKEGPSILRIQQVVRGDSAAYFCASSPGPTQPQHFGDGTRLSIL.

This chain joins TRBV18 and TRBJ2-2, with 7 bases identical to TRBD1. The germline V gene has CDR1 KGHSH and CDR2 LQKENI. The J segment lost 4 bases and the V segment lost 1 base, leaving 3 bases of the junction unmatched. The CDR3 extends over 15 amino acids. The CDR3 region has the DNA TGTGCCAGCTCACCACTAGGACAGGCCACCGGGGAGCTGTTTTTT. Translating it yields CASSPLGQATGELFF.

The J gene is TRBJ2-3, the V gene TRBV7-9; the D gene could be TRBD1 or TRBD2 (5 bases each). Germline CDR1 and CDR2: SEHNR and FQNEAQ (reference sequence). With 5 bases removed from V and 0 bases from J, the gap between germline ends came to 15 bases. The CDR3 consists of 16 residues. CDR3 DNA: TGTGCCAGCAGCAAGACCGGGACCTTAAGCACAGATACGCAGTATTTT. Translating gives CASSKTGTLSTDTQYF.

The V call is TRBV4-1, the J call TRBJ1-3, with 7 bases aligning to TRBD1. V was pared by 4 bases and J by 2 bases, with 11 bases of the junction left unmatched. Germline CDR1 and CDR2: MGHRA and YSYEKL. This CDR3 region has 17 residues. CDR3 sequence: CASSLTDRIGTGNTIYF. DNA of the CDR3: TGCGCCAGCAGCCTGACGGACAGGATTGGTACTGGAAACACCATATATTTT.

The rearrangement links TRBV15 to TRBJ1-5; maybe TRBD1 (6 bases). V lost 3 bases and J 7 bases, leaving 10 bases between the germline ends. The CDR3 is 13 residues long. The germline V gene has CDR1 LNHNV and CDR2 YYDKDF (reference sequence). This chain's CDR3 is CATSSRGMQPQHF. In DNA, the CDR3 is TGTGCCACCAGCAGCAGGGGTATGCAGCCCCAGCATTTT.

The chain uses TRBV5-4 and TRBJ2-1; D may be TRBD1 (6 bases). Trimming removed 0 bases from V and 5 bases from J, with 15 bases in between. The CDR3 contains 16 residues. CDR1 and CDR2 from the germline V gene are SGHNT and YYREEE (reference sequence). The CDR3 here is CASSLAARGLNNEQFF. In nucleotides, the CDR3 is TGTGCCAGCAGCTTGGCGGCCAGGGGCCTAAACAATGAGCAGTTCTTC.

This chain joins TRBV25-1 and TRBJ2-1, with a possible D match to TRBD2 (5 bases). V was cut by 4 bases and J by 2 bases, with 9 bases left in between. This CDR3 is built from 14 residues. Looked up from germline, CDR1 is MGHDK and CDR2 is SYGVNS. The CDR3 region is CASSGEGTYNEQFF. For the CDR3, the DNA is TGTGCCAGCAGTGGCGAGGGTACCTACAATGAGCAGTTCTTC.

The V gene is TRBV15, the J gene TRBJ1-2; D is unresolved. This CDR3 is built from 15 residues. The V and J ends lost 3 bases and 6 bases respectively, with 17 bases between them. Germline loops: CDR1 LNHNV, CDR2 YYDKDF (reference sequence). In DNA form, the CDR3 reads TGTGCCACCAGCAGGGGGAGGACCGTTTTGCATGGCTACACCTTC. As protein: CATSRGRTVLHGYTF. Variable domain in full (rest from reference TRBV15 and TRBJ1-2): DAMVIQNPRYQVTQFGKPVTLSCSQTLNHNVMYWYQQKSSQAPKLLFHYYDKDFNNEADTPDNFQSRRPNTSFCFLDIRSPGLGDTAMYLCATSRGRTVLHGYTFGSGTRLTVV.

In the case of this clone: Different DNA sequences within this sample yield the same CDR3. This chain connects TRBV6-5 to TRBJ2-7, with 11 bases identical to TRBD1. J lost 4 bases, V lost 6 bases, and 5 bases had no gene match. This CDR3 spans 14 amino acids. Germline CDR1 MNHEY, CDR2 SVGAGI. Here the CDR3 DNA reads TGTGCCAGCAGCACCGGGACAGGGGGTTACGAGCAGTACTTC. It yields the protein CASSTGTGGYEQYF.

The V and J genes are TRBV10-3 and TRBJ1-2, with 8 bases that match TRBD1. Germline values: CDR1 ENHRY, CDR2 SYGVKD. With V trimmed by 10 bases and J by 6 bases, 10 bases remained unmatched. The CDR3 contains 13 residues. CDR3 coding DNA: TGTGCCACCACCCGACAGGGGCCCGATGGCTACACCTTC. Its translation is CATTRQGPDGYTF.